The subject of this entry is one T cell receptor (beta chain). Its antigen remains unidentified. The junction departs from the called germline gene at one end, perhaps through a read error. This CDR3 is built from 10 residues. CDR1 and CDR2 from the germline V gene are SEHNR and FQNEAQ (reference sequence). The data stem from a study of blood T cells in healthy people across ages. It was with a sample-barcoded 5' primer and a J-beta primer mix that a second PCR of roughly 7 to 12 cycles was run. TCRdb called the 5' RACE reads again in MiXCR, with one record for every CDR3 protein. The profile covers 500,000 to 650,000 distinct CDR3 sequences, with about 25% appearing a single time and over 3.5% taken by the ten largest. Points from the study as a whole: Roughly linearly, TCR beta diversity per million T cells fell as age increased. Estimates based on one million T cells were treated as lower bounds.

The same data also contributed to another study, on T cells of mothers and their children.

This chain links TRBV7-9 with TRBJ1-3; D gene ambiguous. The specimen was blood. The sequence came from a boy aged 2-9 years in good health. The CDR3 reads CASSSPGLLF. The DNA of the CDR3 is TGTGCCAGCAGCTCCCCGGGTTTACTCTTT.